This T cell receptor beta chain was sequenced during a study of cytomegalovirus exposure and HLA in healthy donors. Study summary: The same platform as the approximately 660 first-cohort repertoires was used for the 95 to 150 validation repertoires, a later analysis reported.

Profiling relied on immunoSEQ multiplex PCR, and the TCRdb table lists in-frame clones only, not all of them. The data show about 120,000 clones, roughly 90% seen once. Study-wide results and caveats: The study recorded 150 to 200 TCR beta chains that were cytomegalovirus-associated.

The CDR3 spans 10 residues. In the case of this clone: Antigen: not known.

V gene TRBV12-2 combines with J gene TRBJ1-2; TRBD1 was called by the table and not checked on the DNA. TRBV12-2 constitutes a pseudogene. The sample consisted of PBMCs. The receptor was derived from a woman between 18 and 30 years old in good health and CMV-seropositive. The CDR3 here is CAILLGGYTF. CDR3 DNA sequence: TGTGCAATACTCTTGGGCGGCTACACCTTC.